This TCR beta chain was obtained from a study of PD-L1 blockade in urothelial cancer (dated by TCRdb to about 2017). The study in broad terms: All patients started therapy around 2014 and received atezolizumab 1,200 mg intravenously every 3 weeks. A median of roughly 140,000 T cells and just over 80,000 unique TCRs was obtained from blood samples, and a median clonality of approximately 0.086 was observed. In the same patients who had TCR sequencing, pretreatment tumors also underwent whole exome sequencing and RNA sequencing. Durable clinical benefit was defined as progression-free survival longer than 6 months, and TCR features were also tested against progression-free and overall survival. The study was an exploratory multi-omic analysis of somatic, immune and clinical correlates of response to PD-L1 blockade with atezolizumab in urothelial cancer. Under 30 patients had pretreatment blood TCR-seq, about 25 had at least one posttreatment blood collection, and about 25 had tumor TCR-seq. Pretreatment tumor samples and matched peripheral blood, collected serially before and after atezolizumab treatment, underwent TCR sequencing. About 85% of the roughly 29 patients were males with bladder-origin urothelial cancer, and 18 of 29 reported a prior smoking history. Roughly ten patients achieved durable clinical benefit and approximately 20 did not. Patients had an ECOG performance status of 0 or 1 and had received between 0 and 3 prior chemotherapy regimens. Blood samples were analyzed at 3 weeks after treatment start (second dose) and at 6 weeks after treatment start. The research as a whole found: Patients with durable benefit showed greater expansion of tumor-associated TCR clones in peripheral blood 3 weeks after starting treatment (n ≈ 22, p = 0.022). Improved progression-free and overall survival was associated with having pretreatment peripheral blood TCR clonality below the median. Because the sample size was small (n ≈ 31) and many exploratory analyses were performed, the results are intended to be hypothesis-generating.

Measured from the cysteine to the phenylalanine, the CDR3 is 14 residues long. The retained sequence is limited to the CDR3, 42 bases, with the frame set at the first base. V gives up 5 bases and J gives up 0 bases, and the segment between their germline ends measures 9 bases. In the germline V gene, CDR1 corresponds to MRHNA and CDR2 to SNTAGT. The time point label, read with the paper, signifies: pretreatment peripheral blood. A total of around 30 patients with locally advanced or metastatic urothelial carcinoma, treated at Memorial Sloan Kettering on a trial protocol, made up the cohort. Peripheral blood mononuclear cells were collected from each patient pretreatment and during treatment, giving between 1 and 8 total time points per patient. The Qiagen DNeasy Blood extraction kit was used to purify genomic DNA from total PBMCs and from tumor samples. PBMCs were collected pretreatment and during treatment and were isolated and stored as previously described.

Note on this clone: The antigen this receptor binds is unknown. No base-level quality is on record; no much larger clone is a single base apart.

Synthetic TCR analog templates were spiked into each PCR so that absolute template abundance could be estimated from read counts. Using the immunoSEQ assay, TCRbeta CDR3 regions were amplified from genomic DNA with bias-controlled V and J gene primers. Sequencing of rearranged TCRbeta segments was performed at approximately 20X coverage. Concerning the study's data processing: Clustering was used to correct sequencing errors, and CDR3s were annotated against IMGT to assign V, D and J genes. Out-of-frame and stop-codon sequences were excluded, and only productive TCRbeta rearrangements were used in downstream analyses. Clonality was calculated as one minus the Shannon entropy normalized by the log of the number of unique productive sequences. Clones differing between time points or between blood and tumor were identified by Fisher's exact test with Benjamini-Hochberg correction at adjusted p below 0.01. TCRdb carries this immuneACCESS record with in-frame sequences only. Its versions omit some clonotypes, under half of them owing to an unresolved V gene in the studies checked, with the rest unexplained. From that table come the V and J calls and clone size; the DNA was used to work out D and trimming. The table for this sample lists around 130,000 clones; approximately 88% of them were counted only once. The ten largest clonotypes hold about 2.9% of the sample.

This clonotype was obtained from a man between 50 and 59 years old with urothelial cancer. Material: PBMCs, obtained around atezolizumab (anti-PD-L1) treatment. This chain joins TRBV6-4 to TRBJ2-3, with the D gene too uncertain to name. The sequence in DNA is TGTGCCAGCAGTCCAGCCGGGAGCACAGATACGCAGTATTTT. This is translated as CASSPAGSTDTQYF.